This is a list of T cell receptor beta chains from one sample in a study of blood T cell repertoires in COVID-19. The protocol was immunoSEQ multiplex PCR, while the TCRdb copy is restricted to in-frame clones and leaves out a portion. The sample lists 250,000 to 300,000 clones; about 88% were seen once. Sequencing was done on a sample of PBMCs or T cells enriched from blood (not recorded which). These receptor sequences come from a woman between 55 and 75 years old in a cohort exposed to, infected with or recovered from COVID-19 (not recorded which). Each CDR3 is given with its conserved first and last residue. Fields, in order: J gene, V gene, clone size, D gene, CDR3 protein, CDR3 DNA. D genes are given only for firm matches. Some rows have no size entry. The others give once, few or many, or a class for an expanded clone.

j_gene: TRBJ1-6; v_gene: TRBV7-9; abundance: -; d_gene: -; CDR3aa: CASSLGGENSPLHF; CDR3nt: TGTGCCAGCAGCTTAGGGGGCGAGAATTCACCCCTCCACTTT
j_gene: TRBJ2-1; v_gene: TRBV9; abundance: -; d_gene: TRBD2; CDR3aa: CASSAWTSGRAFQFF; CDR3nt: TGTGCCAGCAGCGCCTGGACTAGCGGGAGGGCCTTCCAGTTCTTC
j_gene: TRBJ2-5; v_gene: TRBV4-2; abundance: -; d_gene: -; CDR3aa: CASSQGRRVKTQYF; CDR3nt: TGTGCCAGCAGCCAAGGGCGACGGGTAAAGACCCAGTACTTC
j_gene: TRBJ1-5; v_gene: TRBV19; abundance: few; d_gene: TRBD1; CDR3aa: CASRPLDRDNQPQHF; CDR3nt: TGTGCCAGTAGACCCCTCGACAGGGACAATCAGCCCCAGCATTTT
j_gene: TRBJ1-4; v_gene: TRBV5-4; abundance: -; d_gene: -; CDR3aa: CASHAATNEKLFF; CDR3nt: TGTGCCAGCCACGCAGCAACTAATGAAAAACTGTTTTTT
j_gene: TRBJ2-1; v_gene: TRBV29-1; abundance: few; d_gene: -; CDR3aa: CSVEDLAHSSYNEQFF; CDR3nt: TGCAGCGTTGAAGATCTCGCCCATAGCTCCTACAATGAGCAGTTCTTC
j_gene: TRBJ2-2; v_gene: TRBV5-1; abundance: -; d_gene: -; CDR3aa: CASSLTSGSVTGELFF; CDR3nt: TGCGCCAGCAGCTTGACTAGTGGCAGCGTCACCGGGGAGCTGTTTTTT
j_gene: TRBJ2-7; v_gene: TRBV30; abundance: -; d_gene: TRBD2; CDR3aa: CAWSFSRTSVSSYEQYF; CDR3nt: TGTGCCTGGAGTTTCAGTAGGACTAGCGTCAGCTCCTACGAGCAGTACTTC
j_gene: TRBJ1-2; v_gene: TRBV7-9; abundance: -; d_gene: -; CDR3aa: CASSFRGGVGYGYTF; CDR3nt: TGTGCCAGCAGCTTCCGGGGAGGGGTTGGGTATGGCTACACCTTC
j_gene: TRBJ2-1; v_gene: TRBV5-1; abundance: -; d_gene: -; CDR3aa: CASSEGDSYNEQFF; CDR3nt: TGCGCCAGCAGCGAGGGGGACTCCTACAATGAGCAGTTCTTC
j_gene: TRBJ2-2; v_gene: TRBV19; abundance: -; d_gene: TRBD2; CDR3aa: CASSIDFWRELTGELFF; CDR3nt: TGTGCCAGTAGTATAGATTTCTGGCGGGAGTTAACCGGGGAGCTGTTTTTT
j_gene: TRBJ2-1; v_gene: TRBV11-3; abundance: -; d_gene: TRBD2; CDR3aa: CASSLTSGNEQFF; CDR3nt: TGTGCCAGCAGCTTGACTAGCGGCAATGAGCAGTTCTTC
j_gene: TRBJ2-1; v_gene: TRBV30; abundance: -; d_gene: TRBD2; CDR3aa: CAWSDGGRAYNEQFF; CDR3nt: TGTGCCTGGAGTGATGGCGGGAGGGCCTACAATGAGCAGTTCTTC
j_gene: TRBJ2-1; v_gene: TRBV27; abundance: -; d_gene: -; CDR3aa: CASSQSRTNEQFF; CDR3nt: TGTGCCAGCAGTCAATCGAGAACCAATGAGCAGTTCTTC
j_gene: TRBJ2-7; v_gene: TRBV7-2; abundance: -; d_gene: -; CDR3aa: CASSLNRRFYEQYF; CDR3nt: TGTGCCAGCAGCTTAAACAGACGATTCTACGAGCAGTACTTC
j_gene: TRBJ2-3; v_gene: TRBV2; abundance: once; d_gene: -; CDR3aa: CASSERFTDTQYF; CDR3nt: TGTGCCAGCAGTGAACGGTTCACAGATACGCAGTATTTT
j_gene: TRBJ1-5; v_gene: TRBV28; abundance: -; d_gene: -; CDR3aa: CASSFLQGVNQPQHF; CDR3nt: TGTGCCAGCAGTTTCCTACAGGGCGTCAATCAGCCCCAGCATTTT
j_gene: TRBJ1-5; v_gene: TRBV6-4; abundance: -; d_gene: -; CDR3aa: CASSLTGNQPQHF; CDR3nt: TGTGCCAGCAGTCTTACAGGAAATCAGCCCCAGCATTTT
j_gene: TRBJ2-7; v_gene: TRBV30; abundance: -; d_gene: TRBD1; CDR3aa: CAWGQAEYEQYF; CDR3nt: TGTGCCTGGGGACAGGCAGAGTACGAGCAGTACTTC
j_gene: TRBJ2-3; v_gene: TRBV7-3; abundance: -; d_gene: -; CDR3aa: CASSLTFTSTDTQYF; CDR3nt: TGTGCCAGCAGCTTAACCTTCACTAGCACAGATACGCAGTATTTT
j_gene: TRBJ2-1; v_gene: TRBV5-6; abundance: once; d_gene: -; CDR3aa: CASSPTGRGAYNEQFF; CDR3nt: TGTGCCAGCAGCCCGACAGGGCGGGGAGCCTACAATGAGCAGTTCTTC
j_gene: TRBJ1-3; v_gene: TRBV23-1; abundance: -; d_gene: -; CDR3aa: CASSQSKGAQTGNTIYF; CDR3nt: TGCGCCAGCAGTCAATCAAAGGGAGCTCAAACTGGAAACACCATATATTTT
j_gene: TRBJ2-1; v_gene: TRBV6-4; abundance: -; d_gene: TRBD2; CDR3aa: CASSDTSGGKSYNEQFF; CDR3nt: TGTGCCAGCAGCGACACTAGCGGAGGGAAATCCTACAATGAGCAGTTCTTC
j_gene: TRBJ1-5; v_gene: TRBV19; abundance: -; d_gene: -; CDR3aa: CARQDQPQHF; CDR3nt: TGTGCCAGGCAGGATCAGCCCCAGCATTTT
j_gene: TRBJ1-1; v_gene: TRBV4-2; abundance: few; d_gene: -; CDR3aa: CASSQAGTGRSGTEAFF; CDR3nt: TGTGCCAGCAGCCAAGCGGGCACAGGGCGGAGTGGCACTGAAGCTTTCTTT
j_gene: TRBJ1-1; v_gene: TRBV6-5; abundance: -; d_gene: TRBD1; CDR3aa: CASRVGQGNTEAFF; CDR3nt: TGTGCCAGCAGGGTGGGACAGGGGAACACTGAAGCTTTCTTT
j_gene: TRBJ1-1; v_gene: TRBV5-1; abundance: -; d_gene: -; CDR3aa: CASRSHTQNTEAFF; CDR3nt: TGCGCCAGCAGGTCTCACACCCAGAACACTGAAGCTTTCTTT
j_gene: TRBJ2-7; v_gene: TRBV5-4; abundance: -; d_gene: TRBD2; CDR3aa: CASSSGLYSYEQYF; CDR3nt: TGTGCCAGCAGCTCGGGACTATATTCCTACGAGCAGTACTTC
j_gene: TRBJ2-1; v_gene: TRBV2; abundance: -; d_gene: TRBD2; CDR3aa: CAKGTSGRSSYNEQFF; CDR3nt: TGTGCCAAAGGGACTAGCGGGAGGAGTTCCTACAATGAGCAGTTCTTC
j_gene: TRBJ2-7; v_gene: TRBV30; abundance: -; d_gene: TRBD1; CDR3aa: CAWSRDREFNEQYF; CDR3nt: TGTGCCTGGAGCCGGGACAGGGAATTTAACGAGCAGTACTTC
j_gene: TRBJ1-1; v_gene: TRBV7-9; abundance: once; d_gene: TRBD1; CDR3aa: CASSLGQGLNTEAFF; CDR3nt: TGTGCCAGCAGCCTCGGACAGGGATTGAACACTGAAGCTTTCTTT
j_gene: TRBJ2-1; v_gene: TRBV18; abundance: -; d_gene: TRBD2; CDR3aa: CASSPRTSGDNEQFF; CDR3nt: TGTGCCAGCTCACCACGGACTAGCGGAGACAATGAGCAGTTCTTC
j_gene: TRBJ2-5; v_gene: TRBV6-6; abundance: once; d_gene: TRBD2; CDR3aa: CASSPVAGVGETQYF; CDR3nt: TGTGCCAGCAGTCCAGTAGCGGGAGTGGGGGAGACCCAGTACTTC
j_gene: TRBJ2-1; v_gene: TRBV7-3; abundance: -; d_gene: -; CDR3aa: CASRGAEDNEQFF; CDR3nt: TGTGCCAGCAGGGGAGCGGAGGACAATGAGCAGTTCTTC
j_gene: TRBJ2-7; v_gene: TRBV28; abundance: -; d_gene: TRBD2; CDR3aa: CASSLLAVYEQYF; CDR3nt: TGTGCCAGCAGTTTGCTAGCGGTCTACGAGCAGTACTTC
j_gene: TRBJ2-7; v_gene: TRBV19; abundance: -; d_gene: -; CDR3aa: CASKRAHRGYEQYF; CDR3nt: TGTGCCAGTAAAAGGGCACACCGGGGCTACGAGCAGTACTTC
j_gene: TRBJ2-3; v_gene: TRBV4-3; abundance: few; d_gene: TRBD2; CDR3aa: CASSQERPYVSGSLSTDTQYF; CDR3nt: TGCGCCAGCAGCCAAGAGCGACCCTACGTCAGCGGGAGCCTAAGCACAGATACGCAGTATTTT
j_gene: TRBJ2-3; v_gene: TRBV3-1/TRBV3-2; abundance: -; d_gene: TRBD2; CDR3aa: CASSQVTGGEYTDTQYF; CDR3nt: TGTGCCAGCAGCCAAGTAACGGGAGGGGAGTACACAGATACGCAGTATTTT
j_gene: TRBJ2-4; v_gene: TRBV19; abundance: -; d_gene: TRBD1; CDR3aa: CASSAGGLNGYIQYF; CDR3nt: TGTGCCAGTAGTGCAGGGGGCCTAAACGGGTACATTCAGTACTTC
j_gene: TRBJ1-4; v_gene: TRBV5-6; abundance: -; d_gene: -; CDR3aa: CASSLLLGSEKLFF; CDR3nt: TGTGCCAGCAGCTTGCTCCTAGGTAGTGAAAAACTGTTTTTT
j_gene: TRBJ2-3; v_gene: TRBV2; abundance: -; d_gene: TRBD1; CDR3aa: CASSEGTGSDTQYF; CDR3nt: TGTGCCAGCAGTGAGGGGACAGGGTCAGATACGCAGTATTTT
j_gene: TRBJ2-7; v_gene: TRBV11-2; abundance: -; d_gene: -; CDR3aa: CASSPPGKSSYEQYF; CDR3nt: TGTGCCAGCAGCCCCCCAGGGAAGAGCTCCTACGAGCAGTACTTC
j_gene: TRBJ2-1; v_gene: TRBV30; abundance: few; d_gene: TRBD1; CDR3aa: CAWTRTGEQFF; CDR3nt: TGTGCCTGGACCCGGACAGGGGAGCAGTTCTTC
j_gene: TRBJ2-1; v_gene: TRBV19; abundance: -; d_gene: TRBD1; CDR3aa: CASSRGLRDRVYNEQFF; CDR3nt: TGTGCCAGTAGTCGAGGGCTCCGGGACAGGGTGTACAATGAGCAGTTCTTC
j_gene: TRBJ2-7; v_gene: TRBV20-1; abundance: -; d_gene: TRBD2; CDR3aa: CSASLRGTGTSGLVYF; CDR3nt: TGCAGTGCTAGTCTTAGGGGCACCGGGACTAGCGGATTGGTATACTTC
j_gene: TRBJ2-3; v_gene: TRBV6-5; abundance: -; d_gene: TRBD2; CDR3aa: CASRAAGGSDTQYF; CDR3nt: TGTGCCAGCAGGGCAGCGGGAGGATCAGATACGCAGTATTTT
j_gene: TRBJ1-5; v_gene: TRBV21-1; abundance: -; d_gene: -; CDR3aa: CASSKTFGQGNQPQHF; CDR3nt: -
j_gene: TRBJ1-2; v_gene: TRBV6-5; abundance: -; d_gene: -; CDR3aa: CASSPGEIDGYTF; CDR3nt: TGTGCCAGCAGTCCGGGGGAGATTGATGGCTACACCTTC
j_gene: TRBJ2-5; v_gene: TRBV3-1/TRBV3-2; abundance: -; d_gene: TRBD2; CDR3aa: CASSPPSGRARGQETQYF; CDR3nt: TGTGCCAGCAGCCCCCCTAGCGGGAGGGCCCGCGGCCAAGAGACCCAGTACTTC
j_gene: TRBJ2-1; v_gene: TRBV4-2; abundance: once; d_gene: TRBD2; CDR3aa: CASSQGAGGPHEQFF; CDR3nt: TGTGCCAGCAGCCAAGGAGCGGGAGGGCCTCATGAGCAGTTCTTC
j_gene: TRBJ1-5; v_gene: TRBV19; abundance: -; d_gene: -; CDR3aa: CASSIDSSNQPQHF; CDR3nt: TGTGCCAGTAGTATTGACAGTAGCAATCAGCCCCAGCATTTT
j_gene: TRBJ1-6; v_gene: TRBV13; abundance: -; d_gene: -; CDR3aa: CASRTRTERRSYNSPLHF; CDR3nt: TGTGCCAGCAGAACTCGGACAGAAAGACGCTCCTATAATTCACCCCTCCACTTT
j_gene: TRBJ2-3; v_gene: TRBV4-3; abundance: few; d_gene: -; CDR3aa: CASSGDSYTDTQYF; CDR3nt: TGCGCCAGCAGTGGGGACTCCTACACAGATACGCAGTATTTT
j_gene: TRBJ2-3; v_gene: TRBV4-1; abundance: -; d_gene: -; CDR3aa: CASSQAETDTQYF; CDR3nt: TGCGCCAGCAGCCAAGCGGAGACAGATACGCAGTATTTT
j_gene: TRBJ2-2; v_gene: TRBV18; abundance: -; d_gene: -; CDR3aa: CASSLTSSANTGELFF; CDR3nt: TGTGCCAGCTCACTTACTAGCTCGGCGAACACCGGGGAGCTGTTTTTT
j_gene: TRBJ2-1; v_gene: TRBV7-9; abundance: -; d_gene: TRBD2; CDR3aa: CASSPSGVSYNEQFF; CDR3nt: TGTGCCAGCAGCCCTAGCGGGGTCTCCTACAATGAGCAGTTCTTC
j_gene: TRBJ2-2; v_gene: TRBV5-8; abundance: -; d_gene: -; CDR3aa: CASSLATTYLNTGELFF; CDR3nt: TGTGCCAGCAGCTTGGCCACTACCTATCTGAACACCGGGGAGCTGTTTTTT
j_gene: TRBJ1-1; v_gene: TRBV2; abundance: -; d_gene: -; CDR3aa: CASSAQGGSEAFF; CDR3nt: TGTGCCAGCAGTGCACAGGGTGGGAGTGAAGCTTTCTTT